Many counts were recorded for the clone carrying this T cell receptor beta chain. The antigen is unknown. These data are taken from a study of T cells in Graves' hyperthyroidism and ophthalmopathy. Overall study results and limits: Researchers report that a 13 V-J model separated ophthalmopathy from stable hyperthyroidism.

Across 18 months, stable Graves' hyperthyroidism was marked by no progression to ophthalmopathy. RNA transcripts provided the source from which TCR beta CDR3 regions were amplified. With the HTBI primer set, the TCR CDR3 went through a first round of RT-PCR. In TCRdb, the multiplex PCR reads were re-called with MiXCR into one record per CDR3 protein. This table holds more than 650,000 distinct CDR3 sequences, 13% to 15% found once. The TCR originated in a woman between 18 and 29 years old with Graves' hyperthyroidism. The sequenced sample consisted of blood.

CDR3 region: CASSSTWTGDGEQYF. The CDR3 bases are TGTGCCAGCAGCTCGACCTGGACAGGGGATGGCGAGCAGTACTTC. This chain links TRBV7-9 with TRBJ2-7; 9 bases fit TRBD1. The CDR3 spans 15 residues. Trimming at V came to 4 bases and at J to 6 bases, leaving 10 bases not matched to a gene. Germline lookup yields CDR1 SEHNR and CDR2 FQNEAQ (reference sequence).